The clone carrying this TCR beta chain was counted a single time. This entry comes from a study of blood T cell repertoires in COVID-19. The overall study: T cells, B-cell-depleted T cells, or PBMCs supplied cDNA or gDNA.

Assay used: immunoSEQ multiplex PCR; TCRdb lists only in-frame clones, some missing. Here the sample spans around 300,000 clones, around 90% being singletons. Germline-derived CDR1 and CDR2 are KGHSH and LQKENI. V lost 6 bases and J lost 2, with 17 bases in between. There are 16 residues in the CDR3. This chain joins TRBV18 and TRBJ1-5, with D possibly being TRBD1 (6 bases). The sequenced sample consisted of peripheral blood. The TCR originated in a man aged 50-60 years with acute or convalescent COVID-19. The CDR3 coding sequence is TGTGCCAGCTCGTCACAGGGCGGTAACGGCAATCAGCCCCAGCATTTT. It is translated as CASSSQGGNGNQPQHF. Complete variable domain (other parts from reference TRBV18 and TRBJ1-5): NAGVMQNPRHLVRRRGQEARLRCSPMKGHSHVYWYRQLPEEGLKFMVYLQKENIIDESGMPKERFSAEFPKEGPSILRIQQVVRGDSAAYFCASSSQGGNGNQPQHFGDGTRLSIL.